A single sample is the source of the 18 T cell receptor beta chains below, sequenced in a study of T cell repertoires in cytomegalovirus infection. TCRdb re-called the reads with MiXCR, one entry per CDR3 protein. In the table there are approximately 590,000 distinct CDR3 sequences, almost 40% of which are singletons. No antigen is known for these receptors. Sequences were derived from cultured PBMCs, sampled from culture after CMV antigen stimulation. Receptor source: a human donor in good health (CMV status not recorded). Some clones in this sample may be carry-over from other donors' samples.

The chain combines TRBV7-2 with TRBJ2-5, with 10 bases lining up with TRBD2. CDR3 length equals 15 residues. The germline CDR1 and CDR2 sequences are SGHTA and FQGNSA. The ends lost 2 bases at V and 0 bases at J; junction bases unmatched: 0. The CDR3 nucleotides are TGTGCCAGCAGCTTACTAGCGGGGGACCAAGAGACCCAGTACTTC. It translates to CASSLLAGDQETQYF.

This sequence joins TRBV20-1 and TRBJ2-5; 8 nucleotides match TRBD2. Germline CDR1 and CDR2: DFQATT and SNEGSKA (reference sequence). This CDR3 has 17 amino acids. V gave up 0 bases and J gave up 4 bases; unmatched junction bases: 13. The CDR3, as DNA: TGCAGTGCTAGAGATAGAAGGCTAGCGGGCCGGGGAGAGACCCAGTACTTC. Its translation: CSARDRRLAGRGETQYF.

In this sample, this clonotype turned up a few times. The genes are TRBV7-9 and TRBJ1-2, with D maybe TRBD1 (5 bases). Trimming shortened V by 5 bases and J by 0 bases, and 16 bases separated the two germline ends. This CDR3 contains 16 residues. Germline V gives CDR1 SEHNR, CDR2 FQNEAQ (reference sequence). This CDR3 is CASSRLRDQANYGYTF. CDR3 coding DNA: TGTGCCAGCAGCCGATTGAGGGACCAAGCTAACTATGGCTACACCTTC. The whole variable domain, remainder taken from reference TRBV7-9 and TRBJ1-2, is DTGVSQNPRHKITKRGQNVTFRCDPISEHNRLYWYRQTLGQGPEFLTYFQNEAQLEKSRLLSDRFSAERPKGSFSTLEIQRTEQGDSAMYLCASSRLRDQANYGYTFGSGTRLTVV.

The chain links TRBV7-8 to TRBJ2-2, with 7 bases lining up with TRBD1. The CDR3 totals 15 residues. With V trimmed by 4 bases and J by 3 bases, 5 bases remained unmatched. The germline CDR1 and CDR2 sequences are SGHVS and FQNEAQ. The CDR3 nucleotides are TGTGCCAGCAGCTACAGCCAGGGGGACACCGGGGAGCTGTTTTTT. It translates to CASSYSQGDTGELFF. Full variable domain (missing parts from reference TRBV7-8 and TRBJ2-2): GAGVSQSPRYKVAKRGQDVALRCDPISGHVSLFWYQQALGQGPEFLTYFQNEAQLDKSGLPSDRFFAERPEGSVSTLKIQRTQQEDSAVYLCASSYSQGDTGELFFGEGSRLTVL.

This clonotype was seen more than once but under ten times. V gene TRBV12-3 or TRBV12-4 combines with J gene TRBJ2-5; TRBD2 is a possible D gene (7 bases). This CDR3 region has 14 residues. V was shortened by 7 bases and J by 7 bases, with 19 bases between the two germline ends. This CDR3 is CASNEGGGKGTQYF. CDR3 DNA: TGTGCCAGCAACGAAGGGGGAGGGAAGGGGACCCAGTACTTC.

In DNA, the CDR3 is TGTGCCAGCAGCTTAGCCGATCTACAAGAGACCCAGTACTTC. This translates into CASSLADLQETQYF. The chain is built from TRBV7-2 and TRBJ2-5; D is unclear. The CDR3 is 14 residues long. V was clipped by 0 bases and J by 2 bases, with 7 bases between them. Germline loops: CDR1 SGHTA, CDR2 FQGNSA.

The V and J genes are TRBV7-2 and TRBJ2-1, with D perhaps TRBD2 (7 bases). Looked up from germline, CDR1 is SGHTA and CDR2 is FQGNSA. V dropped 1 base and J dropped 6 bases, with 16 bases sitting between them. The CDR3 loop spans 16 amino acids. The CDR3 DNA reads TGTGCCAGCAGCTTAGTATCGGGGGGCTTCGGCAATGAGCAGTTCTTC. Encoded protein: CASSLVSGGFGNEQFF.

This clonotype has just a few counts. V gene TRBV5-4 combines with J gene TRBJ1-2; tentatively, D is TRBD1 (6 bases). Germline V gene data show CDR1 as SGHNT and CDR2 as YYREEE (reference sequence). V was shortened by 2 bases and J by 4 bases, with 12 bases between the two germline ends. CDR3 length: 14 residues. The CDR3, as DNA: TGTGCCAGCAGCTTTGAGACAGGTCCCTATGGCTACACCTTC. It encodes CASSFETGPYGYTF.

The CDR3 reads CASSPGTPGDTQYF. CDR3 DNA sequence: TGTGCCAGCAGCCCCGGGACCCCAGGCGATACGCAGTATTTT. The rearrangement links TRBV7-2 to TRBJ2-3; D might be TRBD1 or TRBD2, each matching 5 bases. V was clipped by 5 bases and J by 6 bases, with 15 bases between them. The CDR3 has 14 residues. Germline values: CDR1 SGHTA, CDR2 FQGNSA.

The V and J genes are TRBV12-3 or TRBV12-4 and TRBJ2-3, with TRBD2 matching 10 bases. The junction had 4 bases not matched to a gene; V was cut back by 5 bases and J by 2 bases. This CDR3 is built from 15 residues. The CDR3, as DNA: TGTGCCAGCAGTCTTAGCGGGGGGATCACAGATACGCAGTATTTT. This gives the protein CASSLSGGITDTQYF.

This chain uses TRBV7-2 with TRBJ2-1, with a possible D match to TRBD1 (5 bases). CDR3 length: 14 amino acids. The V and J ends lost 5 bases and 2 bases respectively, with 10 bases between them. Germline V CDR1 and CDR2: SGHTA, FQGNSA. The chain's CDR3 is CASSQQDTYNEQFF. DNA of the CDR3: TGTGCCAGCAGCCAACAGGACACCTACAATGAGCAGTTCTTC.

This clonotype was seen only a few times. This rearrangement joins TRBV15 to TRBJ2-5, with TRBD2 matching over 12 bases. CDR1 is LNHNV, CDR2 YYDKDF, per germline (reference sequence). Losses at the gene ends were 6 bases for V and 2 bases for J; bases not matched to a gene: 4. CDR3 length equals 15 residues. The DNA for the CDR3 is TGTGCCACCAGTACTACTAGCGGGGGGCAAGAGACCCAGTACTTC. Translating gives CATSTTSGGQETQYF.

The count of this clonotype is one. The genes are TRBV7-6 and TRBJ1-1; 9 bases are shared with TRBD1. V shed 0 bases and J 8 bases; nucleotides not matched to a gene: 4. Germline CDR1 reads SGHVS; CDR2 reads FNYEAQ. The CDR3 consists of 14 residues. The CDR3 coding sequence is TGTGCCAGCAGCTTAGCGGGACAGGGAGCCGAAGCTTTCTTT. This encodes CASSLAGQGAEAFF.

The chain recombines TRBV20-1 with TRBJ1-4, with D perhaps TRBD1 (5 bases). V shed 2 bases and J shed 7 bases, with 5 bases lying between them. Germline CDR1 and CDR2: DFQATT and SNEGSKA (reference sequence). This CDR3 is 11 amino acids long. CDR3 sequence reads: CSARQGEKLFF. The CDR3 DNA is TGCAGTGCTAGACAGGGTGAAAAACTGTTTTTT.

There are a few counts of this clonotype. The V call is TRBV11-2, the J call TRBJ2-3; the D is unclear. V lost 1 base, J lost 0 bases, and 14 bases lay in between. This CDR3 spans 17 amino acids. Germline V gives CDR1 SGHAT, CDR2 FQNNGV. As DNA, the CDR3 is TGTGCCAGCAGCTTAGTTGGGCTACGATCTAGCACAGATACGCAGTATTTT. Amino acids: CASSLVGLRSSTDTQYF.

This clonotype was observed at least ten times. The J gene is TRBJ1-6, the V gene TRBV28, with unresolved D. The CDR3 is 18 residues long. Germline loops: CDR1 MDHEN, CDR2 SYDVKM. V lost 2 bases to trimming and J lost 5 bases, with 19 bases between them. In DNA, the CDR3 is TGTGCCAGCAGTTTAGAGATCGGGTTAGATACTGATAATTCACCCCTCCACTTT. Amino acids: CASSLEIGLDTDNSPLHF.

The chain joins TRBV6-2 or TRBV6-3 to TRBJ1-2, with 10 bases lining up with TRBD1. CDR1 and CDR2 from the germline V gene are MNHEY and SVGEGT. With V trimmed by 5 bases and J by 3 bases, 3 bases remained unmatched. There are 14 residues in the CDR3. The CDR3 reads CASSDRGLDYGYTF. The CDR3 bases are TGTGCCAGCAGTGACAGGGGGCTCGACTATGGCTACACCTTC.

The chain employs TRBV11-2 and TRBJ2-1; 9 nucleotides line up with TRBD2. Germline CDR1 and CDR2: SGHAT and FQNNGV. Losses at the gene ends were 0 bases for V and 7 bases for J; bases not matched to a gene: 7. The CDR3 totals 16 residues. The CDR3 loop is CASSLDVAGERNEQFF. Here the CDR3 DNA reads TGTGCCAGCAGCTTAGATGTAGCGGGGGAAAGGAATGAGCAGTTCTTC. The full variable domain, its missing parts supplied by reference TRBV11-2 and TRBJ2-1, is EAGVAQSPRYKIIEKRQSVAFWCNPISGHATLYWYQQILGQGPKLLIQFQNNGVVDDSQLPKDRFSAERLKGVDSTLKIQPAKLEDSAVYLCASSLDVAGERNEQFFGPGTRLTVL.